The 29 T cell receptor beta chains given below trace back to one sample, sequenced in a study of blood T cell repertoires in COVID-19. TCRdb keeps only in-frame clones here, not all; method: immunoSEQ multiplex PCR. The sample consists of about 140,000 clones, approximately 90% of them appearing once. Sequencing input: peripheral blood. The receptors come from a man between 60 and 75 years old with active or convalescent COVID-19.

This sequence joins TRBV28 and TRBJ1-1; tentative D call: TRBD1 (6 bases). V was pared by 7 bases and J by 0 bases, with 15 bases between. CDR3 length: 15 amino acids. Germline CDR1 and CDR2: MDHEN and SYDVKM. The CDR3 here is CASTLTGYMNTEAFF. As DNA, the CDR3 is TGTGCCAGCACCCTAACAGGGTATATGAACACTGAAGCTTTCTTT.

The rearrangement links TRBV4-1 to TRBJ2-2; 13 bases are a match to TRBD2. V was clipped by 6 bases and J by 6 bases; unmatched bases: 4. Germline V gene lookup returns CDR1 MGHRA and CDR2 YSYEKL. This CDR3 comprises 15 residues. CDR3 protein: CASSRGLAGAGELFF. CDR3 DNA: TGCGCCAGCAGTCGTGGACTAGCGGGGGCCGGGGAGCTGTTTTTT.

The chain carries TRBV5-1 and TRBJ2-5; possible D gene TRBD2, 6 bases. This CDR3 is built from 16 residues. Trimming left V 4 bases short and J 2 bases short, with 18 bases between. The V gene's germline CDR1 is SGHRS and CDR2 YFSETQ. The DNA for the CDR3 is TGCGCCAGCAGCCCTACCCTTAGCGGCCGGCAAGAGACCCAGTACTTC. The encoded protein is CASSPTLSGRQETQYF.

J is TRBJ1-5 and V is TRBV28; D gene unclear. CDR3 size: 12 residues. The germline V gene has CDR1 MDHEN and CDR2 SYDVKM. The germline V and J ends were trimmed by 4 bases and 8 bases, with 9 bases remaining between them. CDR3 in amino acids: CASSSGSEPQHF. The CDR3 nucleotides read TGTGCCAGCAGTTCGGGGAGTGAGCCCCAGCATTTT.

The genes are TRBV6-5 and TRBJ2-3; possibly TRBD1 for D (6 bases). CDR1 is MNHEY, CDR2 SVGAGI, per germline. The CDR3 covers 15 residues. Trimming took 7 bases from V and 0 from J, leaving 14 bases between them. The CDR3 loop is CASNVQGGSTDTQYF. The DNA for the CDR3 is TGTGCCAGCAATGTACAGGGTGGGAGCACAGATACGCAGTATTTT.

The chain combines TRBV28 with TRBJ1-1; D may be TRBD1 (6 bases). Germline CDR1 reads MDHEN; CDR2 reads SYDVKM. The ends were cut back, 5 bases at V and 7 bases at J, with 14 bases in the middle. This CDR3 is 13 amino acids long. CDR3 sequence (DNA): TGTGCCAGCAGTGGACAGACGTCGGGTGAAGCTTTCTTT. This encodes CASSGQTSGEAFF.

The chain has TRBV7-9 and TRBJ1-5, with D perhaps matching TRBD1 (5 bases). This CDR3 spans 12 amino acids. V lost 5 bases and J 11 bases, leaving 13 bases between the germline ends. Germline lookup yields CDR1 SEHNR and CDR2 FQNEAQ (reference sequence). DNA of the CDR3: TGTGCCAGCAGCCAAGGAGGGACGACCCAGCATTTT. It yields the protein CASSQGGTTQHF.

The chain carries TRBV7-2 and TRBJ2-1; TRBD2 matches at 11 bases. CDR1 is SGHTA and CDR2 is FQGNSA in the germline V gene. With 3 bases clipped from V and 8 bases from J, the junction kept 9 bases outside the gene matches. The CDR3 totals 16 residues. The DNA of the CDR3 is TGTGCCAGCAGCTTGATGCTAGCGGGGGGATGGGATGAGCAGTTCTTC. Protein: CASSLMLAGGWDEQFF.

The chain joins TRBV19 to TRBJ2-3; possible D gene TRBD2, 5 bases. CDR3 length equals 16 residues. CDR1 and CDR2 (germline): LNHDA, SQIVND (reference sequence). Trimming left V 4 bases short and J 7 bases short, with 21 bases between. CDR3 in DNA: TGTGCCAGTAGTACCACTGGGAACTCCCCCGGGAATACGCAGTATTTT. It yields the protein CASSTTGNSPGNTQYF. The full variable domain, completed using reference TRBV19 and TRBJ2-3, is DGGITQSPKYLFRKEGQNVTLSCEQNLNHDAMYWYRQDPGQGLRLIYYSQIVNDFQKGDIAEGYSVSREKKESFPLTVTSAQKNPTAFYLCASSTTGNSPGNTQYFGPGTRLTVL.

The V gene is TRBV19, the J gene TRBJ2-1; D is unclear. The CDR3 loop spans 12 amino acids. Between the trimmed V and J ends, which lost 5 bases and 6 bases, there was a span of 8 bases. Germline CDR1 is LNHDA and CDR2 is SQIVND (reference sequence). CDR3 residues: CASSQRSNEQFF. The CDR3 DNA is TGTGCCAGTAGTCAACGGTCCAATGAGCAGTTCTTC.

The V gene is TRBV7-9, the J gene TRBJ1-5; TRBD1 matches at 9 bases. The CDR3 spans 14 residues. Germline CDR1 and CDR2: SEHNR and FQNEAQ (reference sequence). V lost 3 bases and J lost 4; bases outside the gene matches: 1. CDR3 residues: CASSFGQGNQPQHF. Written as DNA, the CDR3 is TGTGCCAGCAGCTTCGGACAGGGGAATCAGCCCCAGCATTTT.

This clone showed up just once. This sequence joins TRBV21-1 and TRBJ2-6; the D call of TRBD1 is as the table states it, not checked on the DNA. TRBV21-1 is classified as a pseudogene. The CDR3 extends over 19 amino acids. In DNA form, the CDR3 reads TGTGCCAGCATCCTCCCCGGCGGGACAGGGGGCTTTGGGGCCAACGTCCTGACTTTC. Translated: CASILPGGTGGFGANVLTF.

The chain has TRBV5-4 and TRBJ1-2; TRBD1 is a possible D gene (5 bases). Germline V gene sequence: CDR1 SGHNT, CDR2 YYREEE (reference sequence). The CDR3 has 11 amino acids. Trimming pared 2 bases from V and 8 bases from J, leaving 7 bases between. The CDR3 DNA reads TGTGCCAGCAGCTTCTGGGGCGGCTACACCTTC. Translated: CASSFWGGYTF.

The CDR3 reads CASSQLQIQETQYF. CDR3 DNA sequence: TGTGCCAGCAGCCAACTACAGATCCAAGAGACCCAGTACTTC. This rearrangement joins TRBV14 to TRBJ2-5; the D is unclear. Looked up from germline, CDR1 is SGHDN and CDR2 is FVKESK. V was shortened by 2 bases and J by 1 base, with 8 bases between the two germline ends. This CDR3 is 14 amino acids long.

This chain connects TRBV6-2 or TRBV6-3 to TRBJ1-2; 9 nucleotides align to TRBD1. Germline V gene sequence: CDR1 MNHEY, CDR2 SVGEGT. CDR3 size: 14 residues. V lost 4 bases and J lost 6; bases outside the gene matches: 6. In nucleotides, the CDR3 is TGTGCCAGCAGTTCCCTGGGACAGGGAGATGGCTACACCTTC. Translated: CASSSLGQGDGYTF.

V and J are TRBV28 and TRBJ1-4; D is unclear. V gave up 5 bases and J gave up 5 bases, with 15 bases separating them. CDR1 is MDHEN and CDR2 is SYDVKM in the germline V gene. CDR3 size: 15 residues. In DNA, the CDR3 is TGTGCCAGCAGTACCGTGGGGAGGGTCAATGAAAAACTGTTTTTT. This sequence encodes CASSTVGRVNEKLFF.

V is TRBV12-3 or TRBV12-4 and J is TRBJ2-1; D ambiguous. The CDR3 is 12 residues long. Between the trimmed V and J ends, which lost 10 bases and 13 bases, there was a span of 20 bases. The CDR3 region has the DNA TGTGCCACCCGGTCGGGTATACTAAGTCAGTTCTTC. Translation gives CATRSGILSQFF.

The chain has TRBV30 and TRBJ2-7, with 10 bases fitting TRBD2. Germline CDR1 reads GTSNPN; CDR2 reads SVGIG (reference sequence). V lost 4 bases and J lost 4; bases outside the gene matches: 10. The length of the CDR3 is 15 residues. The chain's CDR3 is CAWTPVGTSVYEQYF. In DNA, the CDR3 is TGTGCCTGGACCCCGGTTGGGACTAGCGTGTACGAGCAGTACTTC.

The chain couples TRBV27 to TRBJ2-5; TRBD2 aligns across 9 bases. Germline lookup yields CDR1 MNHEY and CDR2 SMNVEV (reference sequence). J was trimmed by 1 base and V by 2 bases; bases with no gene match: 8. The CDR3 length is 17 residues. The chain's CDR3 is CASSLISGSRSQETQYF. Here the CDR3 DNA reads TGTGCCAGCAGTTTAATTAGCGGGAGCCGTTCCCAAGAGACCCAGTACTTC.

This sequence joins TRBV4-3 and TRBJ1-2; 8 positions match TRBD1. V gave up 0 bases and J gave up 8 bases; unmatched junction bases: 5. The CDR3 is 14 amino acids. The germline V gene encodes CDR1 LGHNA and CDR2 YSLEER. The CDR3 here is CASSQDRQGNGYTF. The DNA of the CDR3 is TGCGCCAGCAGCCAAGATAGACAGGGGAACGGCTACACCTTC.

V is TRBV6-5 and J is TRBJ2-7, with 10 bases identical to TRBD2. Trimming at V came to 5 bases and at J to 6 bases, leaving 10 bases not matched to a gene. Per the germline V gene, CDR1 is MNHEY and CDR2 is SVGAGI. This CDR3 region has 15 residues. The chain's CDR3 is CASSRAGGFGSEQYF. The CDR3 DNA is TGTGCCAGCAGTAGAGCGGGAGGGTTTGGGAGCGAGCAGTACTTC.

This clone has a single count. The chain recombines TRBV19 with TRBJ2-1, with TRBD2 identical over 10 bases. The CDR3 totals 15 residues. CDR1 and CDR2 from the germline V gene are LNHDA and SQIVND (reference sequence). V lost 3 bases and J lost 10; bases outside the gene matches: 9. The CDR3 coding sequence is TGTGCCAGTAGTATCGGTCTAGCGGGAGTCCGAGAGCAGTTCTTC. Its protein is CASSIGLAGVREQFF.

The chain combines TRBV9 with TRBJ2-6; 8 positions agree with TRBD2. Germline V CDR1 and CDR2: SGDLS, YYNGEE. This CDR3 spans 20 amino acids. The J segment lost 0 bases and the V segment lost 4 bases, leaving 15 bases of the junction unmatched. CDR3 DNA: TGTGCCAGCAGCCGCACCTGGGGTAGCGGGGTTACCTCTGGGGCCAACGTCCTGACTTTC. Protein sequence: CASSRTWGSGVTSGANVLTF.

V is TRBV6-4 and J is TRBJ1-6, with 7 bases lining up with TRBD1. The ends lost 8 bases at V and 0 bases at J; junction bases unmatched: 1. This CDR3 is 14 amino acids long. Germline CDR1 is MRHNA and CDR2 is SNTAGT. The CDR3 DNA reads TGTGCCAGCGGGGACAGCTCCTATAATTCACCCCTCCACTTT. This encodes CASGDSSYNSPLHF.

This chain joins TRBV18 and TRBJ1-5; possibly TRBD1 for D (5 bases). Trimming stripped 3 bases from V and 5 bases from J, with 8 bases between. From germline, CDR1 is KGHSH and CDR2 LQKENI. The CDR3 extends over 13 amino acids. This CDR3 reads CASSPGRDQPQHF. DNA for the CDR3: TGTGCCAGCTCACCGGGCAGGGATCAGCCCCAGCATTTT.

This chain uses TRBV19 with TRBJ2-1; 10 bases are a match to TRBD2. This CDR3 contains 18 residues. The trim removed 5 bases at V and 4 bases at J, leaving 14 bases unmatched. Germline-derived CDR1 and CDR2 are LNHDA and SQIVND (reference sequence). The CDR3 nucleotides read TGTGCCAGTAGTCCTCCTGGACTAGCGGTCCCGGGGTACAATGAGCAGTTCTTC. Translating it yields CASSPPGLAVPGYNEQFF.

The V gene is TRBV6-2 or TRBV6-3, the J gene TRBJ1-2; no clear D. V was cut by 2 bases and J by 4 bases, with 8 bases left in between. This CDR3 spans 13 amino acids. In germline, CDR1 is MNHEY, CDR2 SVGEGT. The CDR3 DNA sequence: TGTGCCAGCAGTTACCCGCGGTCCTATGGCTACACCTTC. As protein: CASSYPRSYGYTF.

This chain uses TRBV2 with TRBJ1-2; 9 bases fit TRBD1. The germline V gene has CDR1 SNHLY and CDR2 FYNNEI. The CDR3 spans 13 residues. V trimming: 6 bases; J trimming: 5 bases; junction bases outside the gene matches: 4. The CDR3 nucleotides read TGTGCCAGCAGCGCCGGGACAGGGTATGGCTACACCTTC. It codes for CASSAGTGYGYTF.

The V and J genes are TRBV7-3 and TRBJ2-1; D remains ambiguous. There are 14 residues in the CDR3. V lost 5 bases and J lost 9, with 17 bases in between. CDR1 is SGHTA and CDR2 is FQGTGA in the germline V gene. This CDR3 reads CASSASGQASEQFF. The CDR3 coding sequence is TGTGCCAGCAGCGCGTCGGGTCAAGCGAGTGAGCAGTTCTTC. Filled out from reference TRBV7-3 and TRBJ2-1, the complete variable domain reads GAGVSQTPSNKVTEKGKYVELRCDPISGHTALYWYRQSLGQGPEFLIYFQGTGAADDSGLPNDRFFAVRPEGSVSTLKIQRTERGDSAVYLCASSASGQASEQFFGPGTRLTVL.